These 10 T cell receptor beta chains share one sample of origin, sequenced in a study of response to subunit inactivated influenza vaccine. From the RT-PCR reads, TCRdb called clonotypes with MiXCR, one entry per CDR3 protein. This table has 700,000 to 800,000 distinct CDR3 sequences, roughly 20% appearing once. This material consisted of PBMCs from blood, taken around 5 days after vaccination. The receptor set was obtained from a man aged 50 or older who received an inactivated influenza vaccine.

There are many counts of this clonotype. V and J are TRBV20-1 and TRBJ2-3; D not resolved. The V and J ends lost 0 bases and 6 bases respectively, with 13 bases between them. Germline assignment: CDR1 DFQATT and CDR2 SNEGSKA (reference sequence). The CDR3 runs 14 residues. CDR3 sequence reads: CSARDRMLGDTQYF. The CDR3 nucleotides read TGCAGTGCTAGAGATAGGATGCTCGGGGATACGCAGTATTTT.

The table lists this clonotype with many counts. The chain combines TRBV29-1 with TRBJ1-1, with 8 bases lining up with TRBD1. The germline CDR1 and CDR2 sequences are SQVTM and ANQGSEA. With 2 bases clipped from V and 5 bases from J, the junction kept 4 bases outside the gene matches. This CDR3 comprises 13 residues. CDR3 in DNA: TGCAGCGTTGAATGGACAGGGAGGACTGAAGCTTTCTTT. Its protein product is CSVEWTGRTEAFF.

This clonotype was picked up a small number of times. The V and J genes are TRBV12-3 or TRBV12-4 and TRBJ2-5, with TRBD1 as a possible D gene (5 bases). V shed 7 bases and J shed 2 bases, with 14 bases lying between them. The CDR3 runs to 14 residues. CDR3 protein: CASTIDSSQETQYF. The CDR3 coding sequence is TGTGCCAGCACCATCGACAGCTCTCAAGAGACCCAGTACTTC.

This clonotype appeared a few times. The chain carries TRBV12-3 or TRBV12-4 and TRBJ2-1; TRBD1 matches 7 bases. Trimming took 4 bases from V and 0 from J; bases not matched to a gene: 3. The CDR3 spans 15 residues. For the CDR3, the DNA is TGTGCCAGCAGTTGGGGACAGCCCTCCTACAATGAGCAGTTCTTC. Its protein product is CASSWGQPSYNEQFF.

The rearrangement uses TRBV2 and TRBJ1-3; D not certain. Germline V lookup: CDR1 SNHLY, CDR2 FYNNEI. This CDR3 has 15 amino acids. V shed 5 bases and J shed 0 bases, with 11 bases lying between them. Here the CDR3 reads CASSPRKSSGNTIYF. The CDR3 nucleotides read TGTGCCAGCAGTCCAAGGAAGAGCTCTGGAAACACCATATATTTT.

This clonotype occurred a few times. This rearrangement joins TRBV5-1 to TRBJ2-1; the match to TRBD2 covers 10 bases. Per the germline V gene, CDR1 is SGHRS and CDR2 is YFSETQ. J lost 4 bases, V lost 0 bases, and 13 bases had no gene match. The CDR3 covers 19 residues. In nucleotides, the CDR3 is TGCGCCAGCAGCTTGGTGTTAGCGGGGGGCCTTGGAATGTACAATGAGCAGTTCTTC. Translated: CASSLVLAGGLGMYNEQFF.

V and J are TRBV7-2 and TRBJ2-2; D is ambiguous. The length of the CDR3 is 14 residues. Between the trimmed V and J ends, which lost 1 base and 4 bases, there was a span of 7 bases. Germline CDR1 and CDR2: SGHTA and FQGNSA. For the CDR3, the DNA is TGTGCCAGCAGCTTAGGCCTTCTCACCGGGGAGCTGTTTTTT. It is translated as CASSLGLLTGELFF.

The CDR3 is CSARLGEGEQYF. CDR3 coding DNA: TGCAGCGCACGGCTAGGGGAGGGCGAGCAGTACTTC. The chain links TRBV29-1 to TRBJ2-7; 7 bases line up with TRBD2. The V segment lost 7 bases and the J segment 6 bases; nucleotides outside the gene matches: 9. Germline CDR1 reads SQVTM; CDR2 reads ANQGSEA. CDR3 length: 12 residues.

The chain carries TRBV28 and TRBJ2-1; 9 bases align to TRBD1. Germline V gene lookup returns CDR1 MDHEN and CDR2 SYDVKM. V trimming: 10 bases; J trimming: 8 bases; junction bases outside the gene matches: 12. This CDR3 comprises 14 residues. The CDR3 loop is CAIGQGTGNHEQFF. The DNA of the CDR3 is TGTGCCATCGGCCAGGGGACAGGGAACCATGAGCAGTTCTTC.

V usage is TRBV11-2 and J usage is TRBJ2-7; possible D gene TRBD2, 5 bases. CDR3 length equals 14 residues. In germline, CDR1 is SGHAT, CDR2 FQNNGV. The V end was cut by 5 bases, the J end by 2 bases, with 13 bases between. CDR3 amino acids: CASSTLAETYEQYF. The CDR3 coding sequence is TGTGCCAGCAGCACCCTAGCAGAGACCTACGAGCAGTACTTC.